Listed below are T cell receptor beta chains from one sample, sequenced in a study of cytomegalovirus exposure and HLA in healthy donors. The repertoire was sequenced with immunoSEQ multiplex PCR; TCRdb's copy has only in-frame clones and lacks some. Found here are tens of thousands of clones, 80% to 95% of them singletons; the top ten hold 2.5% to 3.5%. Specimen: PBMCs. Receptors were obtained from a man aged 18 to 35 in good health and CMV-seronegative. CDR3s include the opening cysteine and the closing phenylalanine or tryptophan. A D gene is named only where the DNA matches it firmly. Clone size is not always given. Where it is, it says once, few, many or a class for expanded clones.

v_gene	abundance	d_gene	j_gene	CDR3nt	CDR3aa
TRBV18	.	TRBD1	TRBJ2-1	TGTGCCAGCTCACCCGGACAGGATGAGCAGTTCTTC	CASSPGQDEQFF
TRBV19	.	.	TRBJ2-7	TGTGCCAGTAGTCCGGGACACAGCTCCTACGAGCAGTACTTC	CASSPGHSSYEQYF
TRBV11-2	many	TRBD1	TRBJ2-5	TGTGCCAGCAGCTGGGGTGGTACAGGGGGCCAAGAGACCCAGTACTTC	CASSWGGTGGQETQYF
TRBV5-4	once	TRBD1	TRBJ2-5	TGTGCCAGCAGCTTGGCTACAGGGGCGTTAGAGACCCAGTACTTC	CASSLATGALETQYF
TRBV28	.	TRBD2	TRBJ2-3	TGTGCCAGCAGTTTATGGGGGGGTAGCGGGAGGGCCACAGATACGCAGTATTTT	CASSLWGGSGRATDTQYF
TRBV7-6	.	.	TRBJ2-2	TGTGCCAGCAGCCGGGACACGAACACCGGGGAGCTGTTTTTT	CASSRDTNTGELFF
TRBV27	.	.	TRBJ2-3	TGTGCCAGCAAAAAATTCGAGCCAGATACGCAGTATTTT	CASKKFEPDTQYF
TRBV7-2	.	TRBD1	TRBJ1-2	TGTGCCAGCAGCTTAGAAGGGACAGGGATCTATGGCTACACCTTC	CASSLEGTGIYGYTF
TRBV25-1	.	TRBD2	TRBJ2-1	TGTGCCAGCAGTGAACCCCGACTAGCTCATGAGCAGTTCTTC	CASSEPRLAHEQFF
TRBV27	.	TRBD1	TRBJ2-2	TGTGCCAGCAGTCGTCGCCGGGACAGAATTTACACCGGGGAGCTGTTTTTT	CASSRRRDRIYTGELFF